Each of the 4 T cell receptor beta chains below was sequenced from the same sample in a study of blood T cell repertoires in COVID-19. Some clones are missing from TCRdb's copy, which holds only in-frame ones; the method was immunoSEQ multiplex PCR. The sample carries 95,000 to 150,000 clones, around 80% recorded once. Sequenced input: peripheral blood. The source of these receptors is a man between 60 and 70 years old with active or convalescent COVID-19.

The chain joins TRBV3-1 (or the pseudogene TRBV3-2) to TRBJ2-3, with 7 bases matching TRBD2. This CDR3 comprises 14 residues. Losses at the gene ends were 1 base for V and 7 bases for J; bases not matched to a gene: 5. CDR1 LGHDT and CDR2 YNNKEL come from the germline V gene (reference sequence). CDR3: CASSQGGSRNTQYF. DNA of the CDR3: TGTGCCAGCAGCCAAGGCGGGAGTCGGAATACGCAGTATTTT.

The CDR3 sequence: CASSESRRNTQYF. The CDR3 nucleotides are TGTGCCAGCAGTGAAAGTAGGCGGAATACGCAGTATTTT. The gene calls are TRBV6-1 and TRBJ2-3; D is ambiguous. The ends were cut back, 2 bases at V and 7 bases at J, with 10 bases in the middle. The germline V gene encodes CDR1 MNHNS and CDR2 SASEGT. The CDR3 is made up of 13 amino acids.

This chain uses TRBV6-5 with TRBJ2-3, with no clear D. Trimming shortened V by 0 bases and J by 2 bases, and 9 bases separated the two germline ends. The CDR3 runs 15 residues. Germline V gives CDR1 MNHEY, CDR2 SVGAGI. DNA for the CDR3: TGTGCCAGCAGTTACTCTTCTATTCCCACAGATACGCAGTATTTT. The encoded protein is CASSYSSIPTDTQYF.

This rearrangement joins TRBV7-3 to TRBJ2-1; TRBD2 might be the D (5 bases). Trimming left V 6 bases short and J 6 bases short, with 18 bases between. Per the germline V gene, CDR1 is SGHTA and CDR2 is FQGTGA. This CDR3 region has 15 residues. CDR3 nucleotides: TGTGCCAGCAGTTCCCTATTGGGAGATTCCAATGAGCAGTTCTTC. Its translation is CASSSLLGDSNEQFF.